The rows below give T cell receptor beta chains drawn from one sample of a study of blood T cell repertoires in COVID-19. TCRdb keeps only in-frame clones here, not all; method: immunoSEQ multiplex PCR. Among approximately 220,000 clones listed, around 87% were seen once. Sequencing input: peripheral blood. The receptors were sampled from a man aged 55-75 years with acute or convalescent COVID-19. CDR3s include the opening cysteine and the closing phenylalanine or tryptophan. D genes are given only for firm matches. Some rows mark clone size as missing; the rest say once, few, many or name a class of expanded clone.

.,.,13,TRBV20-1,TRBJ1-3,CSASQVAGNTIYF,TGCAGTGCTAGTCAGGTTGCTGGAAACACCATATATTTT
.,TRBD1,14,TRBV3-1/TRBV3-2,TRBJ1-5,CASSHNRGNQPQHF,TGTGCCAGCAGCCATAACAGGGGGAATCAGCCCCAGCATTTT
.,TRBD1,14,TRBV27,TRBJ1-6,CASRGDSGNSPLHF,TGTGCCAGCAGAGGGGACAGCGGCAATTCACCCCTCCACTTT
.,TRBD1,14,TRBV19,TRBJ2-7,CASSIDHTGGPSYF,TGTGCCAGTAGTATAGACCATACAGGGGGACCTTCGTACTTC
.,.,13,TRBV12-3/TRBV12-4,TRBJ2-2,CASSPYSAGELFF,TGTGCCAGCAGTCCGTACTCCGCCGGGGAGCTGTTTTTT
.,TRBD2,15,TRBV19,TRBJ2-7,CASSPIGSGGYEQYF,TGTGCCAGTAGTCCCATCGGGAGCGGGGGATACGAGCAGTACTTC
.,TRBD1,13,TRBV5-1,TRBJ1-2,CASEPGTGNGYTF,TGCGCCAGCGAACCCGGGACAGGGAATGGCTACACCTTC
.,.,11,TRBV6-1,TRBJ1-5,CASSDDQPQHF,TGTGCCAGCAGTGACGATCAGCCCCAGCATTTT
.,.,14,TRBV5-6,TRBJ1-2,CASSLVAAVYGYTF,TGTGCCAGCAGCTTGGTAGCGGCAGTCTATGGCTACACCTTC
.,TRBD1,17,TRBV6-1,TRBJ1-2,CASSADPGQGAISGYTF,TGTGCCAGCAGTGCGGACCCTGGACAGGGGGCGATTAGTGGCTACACCTTC
.,.,14,TRBV3-1/TRBV3-2,TRBJ2-5,CASSQENRVETQYF,TGTGCCAGCAGCCAAGAGAACCGGGTCGAGACCCAGTACTTC
.,TRBD1,14,TRBV4-1,TRBJ1-2,CASSRRDRDYGYTF,TGCGCCAGCAGCCGCCGGGACAGGGATTATGGCTACACCTTC
.,.,13,TRBV28,TRBJ1-2,CASSSPPRYGYTF,TGTGCCAGCAGTTCTCCCCCTCGCTATGGCTACACCTTC
.,.,16,TRBV5-4,TRBJ2-3,CASSLGGVLGTDTQYF,TGTGCCAGCAGCTTGGGGGGGGTCCTCGGAACAGATACGCAGTATTTT
.,TRBD1,12,TRBV2,TRBJ2-7,CASSGTGGEQYF,TGTGCCAGCAGTGGGACAGGGGGAGAGCAGTACTTC
.,TRBD1,15,TRBV19,TRBJ1-6,CASSPIDRGPSPLHF,TGTGCCAGTAGTCCCATCGACAGGGGGCCCTCACCCCTCCACTTT
.,.,15,TRBV1,TRBJ2-7,CTSSQTGQAAYEQYF,TGCACCAGCAGCCAAACAGGACAGGCCGCCTACGAGCAGTACTTC
medium-sized,TRBD1,15,TRBV9,TRBJ2-7,CASSPGTGGSYEQYF,TGTGCCAGCAGCCCGGGGACAGGGGGCTCCTACGAGCAGTACTTC
.,.,14,TRBV6-1,TRBJ2-3,CASSENRGTDTQYF,TGTGCCAGCAGTGAAAACAGGGGCACAGATACGCAGTATTTT
.,TRBD1,14,TRBV9,TRBJ2-7,CASSVGGQTYEQYF,TGTGCCAGCAGCGTAGGGGGACAGACCTACGAGCAGTACTTC
.,TRBD1,12,TRBV13,TRBJ2-7,CASRTGDSEQYF,TGTGCCAGCAGGACAGGGGATAGCGAGCAGTACTTC
.,.,15,TRBV24-1,TRBJ2-2,CATSDTGQDTGELFF,TGTGCCACCAGTGACACGGGACAAGACACCGGGGAGCTGTTTTTT
.,.,15,TRBV5-5,TRBJ1-6,CASSLRVIRNSPLHF,TGTGCCAGCAGCTTGCGAGTCATACGAAATTCACCCCTCCACTTT
few,TRBD1,14,TRBV3-1/TRBV3-2,TRBJ1-2,CASSFQGQDYGYTF,TGTGCCAGCAGCTTCCAGGGACAGGACTATGGCTACACCTTC
.,TRBD1,15,TRBV18,TRBJ1-1,CASSPPRGLSTEAFF,TGTGCCAGCTCACCTCCCAGGGGGCTGAGCACTGAAGCTTTCTTT
.,.,15,TRBV5-4,TRBJ1-1,CASSLRTVSNTEAFF,TGTGCCAGCAGCCTCCGGACAGTGTCGAACACTGAAGCTTTCTTT
.,TRBD1,13,TRBV6-5,TRBJ2-2,CASRDRGTGELFF,TGTGCCAGCCGAGACAGGGGGACCGGGGAGCTGTTTTTT
.,.,14,TRBV20-1,TRBJ1-5,CSASSGVSNQPQHF,TGCAGTGCTAGTTCGGGGGTTAGCAATCAGCCCCAGCATTTT
.,.,16,TRBV19,TRBJ1-4,CASSIWGRWANEKLFF,TGTGCCAGTAGTATATGGGGGCGCTGGGCTAATGAAAAACTGTTTTTT
.,.,13,TRBV27,TRBJ2-1,CASSLLQDNEQFF,TGTGCCAGCAGTTTATTACAGGACAATGAGCAGTTCTTC
once,TRBD1,16,TRBV5-6,TRBJ2-3,CASSLGDRVGTDTQYF,TGTGCCAGCAGCTTGGGGGACAGGGTGGGGACAGATACGCAGTATTTT
once,TRBD1,15,TRBV27,TRBJ1-5,CASSPRQGVNQPQHF,TGTGCCAGCAGTCCTCGACAGGGGGTGAATCAGCCCCAGCATTTT
.,TRBD2,17,TRBV2,TRBJ2-3,CASRMGLAGPGTDTQYF,TGTGCCAGTCGAATGGGACTAGCGGGGCCGGGCACAGATACGCAGTATTTT
.,TRBD1,16,TRBV6-5,TRBJ2-7,CASSYAPTGASYEQYF,TGTGCCAGCAGTTACGCCCCGACAGGGGCCTCCTACGAGCAGTACTTC
.,.,14,TRBV5-4,TRBJ1-4,CASSFERTNEKLFF,TGTGCCAGCAGCTTCGAGAGGACTAATGAAAAACTGTTTTTT
.,.,15,TRBV25-1,TRBJ1-2,CASRSGKGAFYGYTF,TGTGCCAGCAGGAGTGGGAAAGGGGCTTTCTATGGCTACACCTTC
.,TRBD2,18,TRBV27,TRBJ2-1,CASSLSGLAGIIYNEQFF,TGTGCCAGCAGTTTATCGGGACTAGCGGGGATTATTTACAATGAGCAGTTCTTC
.,.,15,TRBV7-9,TRBJ2-4,CASSLTSGRKNIQYF,TGTGCCAGCAGCTTAACAAGCGGGCGCAAAAACATTCAGTACTTC
.,TRBD1,17,TRBV2,TRBJ1-4,CASSEAGPQGAGEKLFF,TGTGCCAGCAGTGAAGCCGGACCTCAGGGGGCAGGTGAAAAACTGTTTTTT
once,.,12,TRBV7-9,TRBJ1-1,CASSLQDTEAFF,TGTGCCAGCAGCTTACAGGACACTGAAGCTTTCTTT
once,.,15,TRBV5-5,TRBJ1-3,CASSSGHTSGNTIYF,TGTGCCAGCAGCTCGGGACACACCTCTGGAAACACCATATATTTT
.,.,14,TRBV7-9,TRBJ2-5,CASSHTRQWETQYF,TGTGCCAGCAGCCATACCCGACAGTGGGAGACCCAGTACTTC
.,TRBD1,17,TRBV29-1,TRBJ1-1,CSVELRGGGQALTEAFF,TGCAGCGTTGAACTTAGAGGGGGGGGACAGGCCCTCACTGAAGCTTTCTTT
.,TRBD2,18,TRBV9,TRBJ2-1,CASSVGLAGWSSNNEQFF,TGTGCCAGCAGCGTAGGACTAGCGGGGTGGTCGAGTAACAATGAGCAGTTCTTC
.,.,14,TRBV5-4,TRBJ2-1,CASSSVDFYNEQFF,TGTGCCAGCAGCTCGGTGGACTTTTACAATGAGCAGTTCTTC
.,TRBD1,15,TRBV19,TRBJ2-5,CASSGTGTGSGTQYF,TGTGCCAGTAGTGGAACCGGGACAGGGAGTGGGACCCAGTACTTC
.,.,15,TRBV18,TRBJ2-5,CASSPRGGAGETQYF,TGTGCCAGCTCACCACGGGGGGGGGCCGGAGAGACCCAGTACTTC
few,TRBD1,15,TRBV28,TRBJ2-7,CASRPTDRVRGEQYF,TGTGCCAGCAGACCTACGGACAGGGTTAGGGGCGAGCAGTACTTC
.,.,18,TRBV28,TRBJ2-3,CASSLGGGPGSGTDTQYF,TGTGCCAGCAGTTTAGGGGGGGGCCCCGGCAGTGGCACAGATACGCAGTATTTT
.,.,14,TRBV9,TRBJ1-4,CASSGVGPNEKLFF,TGTGCCAGCAGCGGCGTGGGGCCGAATGAAAAACTGTTTTTT
.,TRBD2,16,TRBV14,TRBJ2-7,CASSQGLGRGTYEQYF,TGTGCCAGCAGCCAAGGGTTGGGGCGGGGGACGTACGAGCAGTACTTC
.,.,14,TRBV5-1,TRBJ1-2,CASSSGDRIYGYTF,TGCGCCAGCAGCTCTGGTGACAGGATCTATGGCTACACCTTC
few,TRBD1,14,TRBV5-5,TRBJ1-1,CASGQQGANTEAFF,TGTGCCAGCGGGCAACAGGGGGCGAACACTGAAGCTTTCTTT
once,TRBD1,16,TRBV6-4,TRBJ2-3,CASSDSGTGGKDTQYF,TGTGCCAGCAGTGACTCTGGGACAGGGGGCAAAGATACGCAGTATTTT
.,.,13,TRBV12-3/TRBV12-4,TRBJ2-1,CASRLTENNEQFF,TGTGCCAGCAGGCTGACAGAAAACAATGAGCAGTTCTTC
.,TRBD2,21,TRBV30,TRBJ2-7,CAWSVLGFPGSRTSGGSEQYF,TGTGCCTGGAGTGTATTGGGCTTCCCCGGGTCTAGGACTAGCGGGGGTAGCGAGCAGTACTTC
.,TRBD2,15,TRBV19,TRBJ2-3,CASSIQRGVTDTQYF,TGTGCCAGTAGTATCCAGCGGGGCGTCACAGATACGCAGTATTTT
.,.,13,TRBV12-3/TRBV12-4,TRBJ2-3,CASSSLSTDTQYF,TGTGCCAGCAGTTCCCTGTCCACAGATACGCAGTATTTT